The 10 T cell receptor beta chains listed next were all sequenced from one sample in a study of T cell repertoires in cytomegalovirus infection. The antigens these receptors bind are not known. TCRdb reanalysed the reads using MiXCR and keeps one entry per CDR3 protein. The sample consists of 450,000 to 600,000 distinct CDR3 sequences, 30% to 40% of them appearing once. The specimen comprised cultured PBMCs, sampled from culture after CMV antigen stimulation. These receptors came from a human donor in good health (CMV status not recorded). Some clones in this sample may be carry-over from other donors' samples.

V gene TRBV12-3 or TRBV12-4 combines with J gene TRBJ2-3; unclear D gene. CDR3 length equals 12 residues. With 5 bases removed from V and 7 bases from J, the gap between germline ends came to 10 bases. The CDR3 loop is CASSPWPNTQYF. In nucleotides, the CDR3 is TGTGCCAGCAGTCCCTGGCCAAATACGCAGTATTTT.

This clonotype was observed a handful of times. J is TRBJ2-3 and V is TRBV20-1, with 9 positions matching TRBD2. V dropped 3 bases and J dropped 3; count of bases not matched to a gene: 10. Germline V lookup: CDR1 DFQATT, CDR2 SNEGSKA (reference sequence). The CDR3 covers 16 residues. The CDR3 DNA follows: TGCAGTGCTAGGGAGAGACTAGCGGAGTGGACAGATACGCAGTATTTT. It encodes CSARERLAEWTDTQYF.

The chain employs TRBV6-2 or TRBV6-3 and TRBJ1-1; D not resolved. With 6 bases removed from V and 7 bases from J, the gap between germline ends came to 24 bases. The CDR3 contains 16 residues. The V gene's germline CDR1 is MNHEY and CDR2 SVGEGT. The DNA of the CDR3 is TGTGCCAGCAGCCTATCTTTGGGCGGCAGCCCCATTGAAGCTTTCTTT. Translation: CASSLSLGGSPIEAFF.

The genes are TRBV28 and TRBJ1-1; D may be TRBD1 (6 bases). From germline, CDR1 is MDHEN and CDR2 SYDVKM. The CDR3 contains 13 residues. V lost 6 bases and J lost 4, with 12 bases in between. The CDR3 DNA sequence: TGTGCCAGCAGGGGAGGGGGTCGCACTGAAGCTTTCTTT. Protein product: CASRGGGRTEAFF.

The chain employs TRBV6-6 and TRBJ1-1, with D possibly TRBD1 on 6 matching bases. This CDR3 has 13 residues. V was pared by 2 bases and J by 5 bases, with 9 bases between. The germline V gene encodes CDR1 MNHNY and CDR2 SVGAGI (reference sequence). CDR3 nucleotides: TGTGCCAGCAGTTACAGGGGGAAAACTGAAGCTTTCTTT. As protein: CASSYRGKTEAFF.

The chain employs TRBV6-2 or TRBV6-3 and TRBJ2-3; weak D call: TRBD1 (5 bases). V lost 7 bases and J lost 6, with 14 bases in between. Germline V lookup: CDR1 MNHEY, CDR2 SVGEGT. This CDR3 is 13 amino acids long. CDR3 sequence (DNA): TGTGCCAGCATCCAGCCCCAGGGTGATACGCAGTATTTT. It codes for CASIQPQGDTQYF.

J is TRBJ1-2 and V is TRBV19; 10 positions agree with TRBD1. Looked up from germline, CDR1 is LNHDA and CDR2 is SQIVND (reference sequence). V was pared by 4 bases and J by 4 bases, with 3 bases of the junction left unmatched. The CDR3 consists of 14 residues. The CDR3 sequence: CASSNRDRGYGYTF. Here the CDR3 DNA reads TGTGCCAGTAGTAATCGGGACAGGGGCTATGGCTACACCTTC.

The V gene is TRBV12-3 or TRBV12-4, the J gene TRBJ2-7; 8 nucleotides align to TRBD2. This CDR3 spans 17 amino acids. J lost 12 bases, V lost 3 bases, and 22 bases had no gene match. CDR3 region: CASSLRGPSGSPHTWYF. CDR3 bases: TGTGCCAGCAGTTTGAGGGGACCAAGCGGGAGTCCCCACACATGGTACTTC.

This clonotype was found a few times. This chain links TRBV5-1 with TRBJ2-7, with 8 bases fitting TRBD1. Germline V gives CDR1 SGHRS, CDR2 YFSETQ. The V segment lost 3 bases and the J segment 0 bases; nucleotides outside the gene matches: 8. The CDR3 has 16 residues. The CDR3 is CASSSGGQGFSYEQYF. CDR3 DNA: TGCGCCAGCAGCTCCGGTGGACAGGGATTCTCCTACGAGCAGTACTTC.

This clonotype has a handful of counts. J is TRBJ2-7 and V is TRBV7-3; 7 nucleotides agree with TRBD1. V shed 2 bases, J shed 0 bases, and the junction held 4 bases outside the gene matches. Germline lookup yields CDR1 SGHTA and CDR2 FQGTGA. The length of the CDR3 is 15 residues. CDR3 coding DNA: TGTGCCAGCAGCTTAGGACGGGACAGCTCCTACGAGCAGTACTTC. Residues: CASSLGRDSSYEQYF.